Listed below are T cell receptor beta chains from one sample, sequenced in a study of CXCR3-negative and CXCR3-positive naive CD8 T cells. TCRdb reanalyzed the 5' RACE reads and collapses them to one entry per CDR3 protein, without DNA. Recorded for this sample: over 95,000 distinct CDR3 sequences. The material sequenced was naive CXCR3+ CD8+ T cells from blood. Receptors were obtained from a human donor in good health. Some clones in this sample may be carry-over from other donors' samples. CDR3s include the opening cysteine and the closing phenylalanine or tryptophan.

cdr3_aa: CASSFRVVGELFF
v_call: TRBV12-3/TRBV12-4
j_call: TRBJ2-2

cdr3_aa: CASSYSSGSYNEQFF
v_call: TRBV6-5
j_call: TRBJ2-1

cdr3_aa: CAIMGLDKDYEQYF
v_call: TRBV10-3
j_call: TRBJ2-7

cdr3_aa: CASSLTTTDTQYF
v_call: TRBV11-2
j_call: TRBJ2-3

cdr3_aa: CASSPAFGADTQYF
v_call: TRBV27
j_call: TRBJ2-3

cdr3_aa: CASSLGWQGPYEQYF
v_call: TRBV5-5
j_call: TRBJ2-7

cdr3_aa: CASSLGMGRQAFF
v_call: TRBV5-5
j_call: TRBJ1-1

cdr3_aa: CASILSGSQRGYTF
v_call: TRBV7-9
j_call: TRBJ1-2

cdr3_aa: CSASRAYEQYF
v_call: TRBV20-1
j_call: TRBJ2-7

cdr3_aa: CASRAAVDRAYEQYF
v_call: TRBV9
j_call: TRBJ2-7

cdr3_aa: CASSPRQGEIAKYNEQFF
v_call: TRBV7-6
j_call: TRBJ2-1

cdr3_aa: CASSSGQFPNNEQFF
v_call: TRBV7-6
j_call: TRBJ2-1

cdr3_aa: CSDRLGSYEQYF
v_call: TRBV20-1
j_call: TRBJ2-7

cdr3_aa: CSARDLLAGYNEQFF
v_call: TRBV20-1
j_call: TRBJ2-1

cdr3_aa: CASATGGTSYEQYF
v_call: TRBV2
j_call: TRBJ2-7

cdr3_aa: CASTWGFSQETQYF
v_call: TRBV28
j_call: TRBJ2-5

cdr3_aa: CASSTPRGRYEQYF
v_call: TRBV7-9
j_call: TRBJ2-7

cdr3_aa: CAISSTSGRQETQYF
v_call: TRBV10-3
j_call: TRBJ2-5

cdr3_aa: CASSHGQLYGYTF
v_call: TRBV7-9
j_call: TRBJ1-2

cdr3_aa: CASSLRRGTDSYNEQFF
v_call: TRBV11-1
j_call: TRBJ2-1

cdr3_aa: CASSGQGDMNEQFF
v_call: TRBV2
j_call: TRBJ2-1

cdr3_aa: CASTPENTGELFF
v_call: TRBV5-1
j_call: TRBJ2-2